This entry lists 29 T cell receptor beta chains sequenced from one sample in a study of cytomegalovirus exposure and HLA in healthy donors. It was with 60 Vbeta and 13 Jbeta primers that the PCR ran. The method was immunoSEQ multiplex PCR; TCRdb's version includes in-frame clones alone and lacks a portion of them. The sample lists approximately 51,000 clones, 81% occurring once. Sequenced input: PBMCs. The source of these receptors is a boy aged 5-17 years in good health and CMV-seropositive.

In DNA form, the CDR3 reads TGTGCCAGCAGCTTGCTCGGGGAAGAGCAGTACTTC. Its protein is CASSLLGEEQYF. This chain connects TRBV5-8 to TRBJ2-7; D is possibly TRBD2 (5 bases). Trimming shortened V by 1 base and J by 7 bases, and 9 bases separated the two germline ends. Germline V gives CDR1 SGHTS, CDR2 YDEGEE. CDR3 length: 12 residues. Using reference TRBV5-8 and TRBJ2-7 for the parts outside the CDR3, the full variable domain is EAGVTQSPTHLIKTRGQQATLRCSPISGHTSVYWYQQALGLGLQFLLWYDEGEERNRGNFPPRFSGRQFPNYSSELNVNALELEDSALYLCASSLLGEEQYFGPGTRLTVT.

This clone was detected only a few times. The CDR3 sequence is CASSLQGSDYGYTF. CDR3 DNA: TGTGCCAGCAGCTTACAAGGGAGCGACTATGGCTACACCTTC. The chain recombines TRBV5-4 with TRBJ1-2; D call uncertain. Germline CDR1 is SGHNT and CDR2 is YYREEE (reference sequence). This CDR3 region has 14 residues. The V end lost 2 bases, the J end lost 3 bases, and 11 bases lay between the germline ends.

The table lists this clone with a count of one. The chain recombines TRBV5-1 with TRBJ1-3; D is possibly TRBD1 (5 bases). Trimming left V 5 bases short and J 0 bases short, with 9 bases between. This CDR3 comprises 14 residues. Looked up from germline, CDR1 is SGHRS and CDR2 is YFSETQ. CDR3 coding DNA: TGCGCCAGCAGTTCAGACAGCTCTGGAAACACCATATATTTT. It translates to CASSSDSSGNTIYF.

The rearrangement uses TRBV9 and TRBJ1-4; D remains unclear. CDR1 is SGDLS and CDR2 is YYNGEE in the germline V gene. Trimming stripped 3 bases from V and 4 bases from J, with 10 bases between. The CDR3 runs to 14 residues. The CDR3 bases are TGTGCCAGCAGCGCAGTTTCGCATAATGAAAAACTGTTTTTT. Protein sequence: CASSAVSHNEKLFF. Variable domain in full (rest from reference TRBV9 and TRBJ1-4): DSGVTQTPKHLITATGQRVTLRCSPRSGDLSVYWYQQSLDQGLQFLIQYYNGEERAKGNILERFSAQQFPDLHSELNLSSLELGDSALYFCASSAVSHNEKLFFGSGTQLSVL.

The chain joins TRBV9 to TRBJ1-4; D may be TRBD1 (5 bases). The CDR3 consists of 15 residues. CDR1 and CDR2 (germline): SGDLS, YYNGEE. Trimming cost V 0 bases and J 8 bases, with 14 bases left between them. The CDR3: CASSVATRGEEKLFF. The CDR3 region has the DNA TGTGCCAGCAGCGTAGCTACCCGGGGGGAGGAAAAACTGTTTTTT.

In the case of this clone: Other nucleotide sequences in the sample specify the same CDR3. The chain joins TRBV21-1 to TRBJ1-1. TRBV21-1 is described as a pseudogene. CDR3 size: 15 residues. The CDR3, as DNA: TGTGCCAGCAGCAAAAAAAAGACGCGCGGCACTGAAGCTTTCTTT. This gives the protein CASSKKKTRGTEAFF.

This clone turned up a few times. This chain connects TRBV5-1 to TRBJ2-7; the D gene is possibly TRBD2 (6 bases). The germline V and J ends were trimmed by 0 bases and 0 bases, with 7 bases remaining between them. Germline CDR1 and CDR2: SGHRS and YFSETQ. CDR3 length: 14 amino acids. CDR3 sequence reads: CASSLAGGSYEQYF. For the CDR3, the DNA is TGCGCCAGCAGCTTGGCCGGGGGCTCCTACGAGCAGTACTTC.

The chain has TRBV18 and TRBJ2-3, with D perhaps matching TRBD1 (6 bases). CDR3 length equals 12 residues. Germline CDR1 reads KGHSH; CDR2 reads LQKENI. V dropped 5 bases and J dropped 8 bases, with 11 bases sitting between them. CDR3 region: CASSKEQGTQYF. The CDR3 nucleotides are TGTGCCAGCTCAAAGGAACAGGGTACGCAGTATTTT. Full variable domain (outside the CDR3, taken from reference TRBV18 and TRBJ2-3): NAGVMQNPRHLVRRRGQEARLRCSPMKGHSHVYWYRQLPEEGLKFMVYLQKENIIDESGMPKERFSAEFPKEGPSILRIQQVVRGDSAAYFCASSKEQGTQYFGPGTRLTVL.

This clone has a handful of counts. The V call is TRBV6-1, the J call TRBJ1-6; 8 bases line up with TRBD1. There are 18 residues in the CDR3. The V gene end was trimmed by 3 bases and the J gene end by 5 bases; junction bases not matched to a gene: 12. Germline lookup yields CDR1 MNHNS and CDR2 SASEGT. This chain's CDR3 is CASSDSGGPIPDNSPLHF. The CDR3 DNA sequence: TGTGCCAGCAGTGATTCAGGGGGCCCTATTCCGGATAATTCACCCCTCCACTTT.

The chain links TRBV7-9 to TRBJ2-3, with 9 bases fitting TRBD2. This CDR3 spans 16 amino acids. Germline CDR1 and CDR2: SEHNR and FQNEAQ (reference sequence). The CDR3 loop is CAGSLGVAGGTDTQYF. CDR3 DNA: TGTGCTGGCAGCCTGGGGGTAGCGGGGGGCACAGATACGCAGTATTTT.

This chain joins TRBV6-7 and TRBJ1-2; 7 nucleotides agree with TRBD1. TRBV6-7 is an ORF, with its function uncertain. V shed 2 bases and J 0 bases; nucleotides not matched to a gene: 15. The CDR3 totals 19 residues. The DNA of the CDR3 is TGTGCCAGCAGTTACGTCCATGGGACAGCTTGGGGAGCTAACTATGGCTACACCTTC. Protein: CASSYVHGTAWGANYGYTF.

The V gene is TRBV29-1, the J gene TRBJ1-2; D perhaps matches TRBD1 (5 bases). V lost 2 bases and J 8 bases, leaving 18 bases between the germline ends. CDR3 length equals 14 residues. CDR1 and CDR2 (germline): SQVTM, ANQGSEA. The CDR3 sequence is CSVETPAGKEGYTF. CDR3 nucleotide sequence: TGCAGCGTTGAAACGCCGGCAGGGAAGGAGGGCTACACCTTC.

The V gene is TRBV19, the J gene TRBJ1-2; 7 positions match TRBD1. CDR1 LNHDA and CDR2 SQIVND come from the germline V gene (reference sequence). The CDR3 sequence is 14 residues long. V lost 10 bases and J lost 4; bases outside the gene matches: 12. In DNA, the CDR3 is TGTGCCACACACGCAGGGGGGCCGGTCTATGGCTACACCTTC. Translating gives CATHAGGPVYGYTF.

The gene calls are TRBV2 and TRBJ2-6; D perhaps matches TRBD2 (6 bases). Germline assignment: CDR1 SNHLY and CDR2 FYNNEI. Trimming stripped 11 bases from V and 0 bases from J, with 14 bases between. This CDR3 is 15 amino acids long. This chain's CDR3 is CAGGSLNSGANVLTF. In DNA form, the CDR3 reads TGTGCCGGGGGGTCCCTGAACTCTGGGGCCAACGTCCTGACTTTC.

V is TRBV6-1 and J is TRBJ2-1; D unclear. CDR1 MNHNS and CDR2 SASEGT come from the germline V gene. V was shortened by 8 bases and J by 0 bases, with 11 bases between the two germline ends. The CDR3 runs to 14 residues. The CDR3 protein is CASGDIYSYNEQFF. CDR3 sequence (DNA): TGTGCCAGCGGCGACATCTACTCCTACAATGAGCAGTTCTTC.

CDR3 DNA sequence: TGCGCCAGCAGCTTGGCCGGGGGGCAGGGCTACACCTTC. Residues: CASSLAGGQGYTF. V gene TRBV5-1 combines with J gene TRBJ1-2; D is perhaps TRBD1 (6 bases). Germline V gene data show CDR1 as SGHRS and CDR2 as YFSETQ. V lost 0 bases to trimming and J lost 8 bases, with 11 bases between them. The CDR3 is 13 residues long.

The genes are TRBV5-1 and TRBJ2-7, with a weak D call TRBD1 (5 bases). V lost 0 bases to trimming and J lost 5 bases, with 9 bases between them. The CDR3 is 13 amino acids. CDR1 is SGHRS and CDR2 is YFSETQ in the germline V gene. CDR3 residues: CASSLELQDEQYF. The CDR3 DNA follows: TGCGCCAGCAGCTTGGAACTACAGGACGAGCAGTACTTC.

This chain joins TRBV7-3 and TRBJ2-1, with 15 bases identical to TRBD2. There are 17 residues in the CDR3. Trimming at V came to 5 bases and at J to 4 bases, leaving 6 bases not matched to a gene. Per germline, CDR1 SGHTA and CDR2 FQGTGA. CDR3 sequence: CASSDGTSGGNYNEQFF. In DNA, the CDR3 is TGTGCCAGCAGCGATGGGACTAGCGGGGGGAATTACAATGAGCAGTTCTTC. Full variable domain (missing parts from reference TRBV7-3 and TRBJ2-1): GAGVSQTPSNKVTEKGKYVELRCDPISGHTALYWYRQSLGQGPEFLIYFQGTGAADDSGLPNDRFFAVRPEGSVSTLKIQRTERGDSAVYLCASSDGTSGGNYNEQFFGPGTRLTVL.

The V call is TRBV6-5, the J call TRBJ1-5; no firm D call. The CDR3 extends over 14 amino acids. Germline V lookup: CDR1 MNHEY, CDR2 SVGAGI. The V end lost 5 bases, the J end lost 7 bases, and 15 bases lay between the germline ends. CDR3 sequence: CASSPSSRRQPQHF. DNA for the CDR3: TGTGCCAGCAGTCCCTCGTCGCGGAGGCAGCCCCAGCATTTT.

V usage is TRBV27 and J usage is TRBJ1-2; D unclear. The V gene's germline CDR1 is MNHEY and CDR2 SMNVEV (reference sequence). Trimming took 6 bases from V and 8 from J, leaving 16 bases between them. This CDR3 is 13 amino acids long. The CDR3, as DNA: TGTGCCAGCAGCAAGGGAGGGCGACGGGGCTACACCTTC. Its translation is CASSKGGRRGYTF.

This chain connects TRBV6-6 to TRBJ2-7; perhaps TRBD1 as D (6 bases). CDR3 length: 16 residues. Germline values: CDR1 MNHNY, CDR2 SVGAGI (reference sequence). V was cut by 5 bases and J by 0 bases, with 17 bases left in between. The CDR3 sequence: CASSRLGQGNSYEQYF. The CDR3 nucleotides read TGTGCCAGCAGTCGACTTGGGCAGGGGAACTCCTACGAGCAGTACTTC.

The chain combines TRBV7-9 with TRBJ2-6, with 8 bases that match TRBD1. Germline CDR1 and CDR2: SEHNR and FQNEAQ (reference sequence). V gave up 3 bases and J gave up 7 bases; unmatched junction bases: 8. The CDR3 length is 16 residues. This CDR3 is CASSLLPGQVANVLTF. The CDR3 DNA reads TGTGCCAGCAGCTTGTTACCGGGACAGGTAGCCAACGTCCTGACTTTC.

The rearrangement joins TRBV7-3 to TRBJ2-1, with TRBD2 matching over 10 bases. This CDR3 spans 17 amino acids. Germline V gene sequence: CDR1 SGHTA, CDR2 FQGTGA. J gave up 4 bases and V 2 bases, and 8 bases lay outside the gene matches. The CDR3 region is CASSLLPSGGAYNEQFF. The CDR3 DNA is TGTGCCAGCAGCTTACTCCCTAGCGGGGGAGCTTACAATGAGCAGTTCTTC.

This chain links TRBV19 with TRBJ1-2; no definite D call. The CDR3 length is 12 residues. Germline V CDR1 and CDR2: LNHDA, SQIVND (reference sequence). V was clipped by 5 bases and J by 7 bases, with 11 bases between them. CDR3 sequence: CASSVARGGYTF. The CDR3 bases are TGTGCCAGTAGTGTGGCCCGAGGTGGCTACACCTTC.

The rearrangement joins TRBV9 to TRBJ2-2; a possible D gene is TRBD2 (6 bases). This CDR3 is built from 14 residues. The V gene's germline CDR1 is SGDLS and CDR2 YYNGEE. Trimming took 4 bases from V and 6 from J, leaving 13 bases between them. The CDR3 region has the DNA TGTGCCAGCAGCCCTGTCGGGGGACCCGGGGAGCTGTTTTTT. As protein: CASSPVGGPGELFF.

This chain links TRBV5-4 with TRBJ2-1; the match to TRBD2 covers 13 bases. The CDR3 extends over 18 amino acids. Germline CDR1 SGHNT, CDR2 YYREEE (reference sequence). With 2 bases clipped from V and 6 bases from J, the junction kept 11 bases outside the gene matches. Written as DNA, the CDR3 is TGTGCCAGCAGCTTTGGCGTAGGACTAGCGGGGGTCGGCAATGAGCAGTTCTTC. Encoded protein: CASSFGVGLAGVGNEQFF.

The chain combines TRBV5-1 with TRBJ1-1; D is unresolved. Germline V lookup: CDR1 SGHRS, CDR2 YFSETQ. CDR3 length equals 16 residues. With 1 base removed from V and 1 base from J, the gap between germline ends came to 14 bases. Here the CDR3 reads CASSLTPGPSNTEAFF. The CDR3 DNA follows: TGCGCCAGCAGCTTGACCCCTGGGCCTTCGAACACTGAAGCTTTCTTT.

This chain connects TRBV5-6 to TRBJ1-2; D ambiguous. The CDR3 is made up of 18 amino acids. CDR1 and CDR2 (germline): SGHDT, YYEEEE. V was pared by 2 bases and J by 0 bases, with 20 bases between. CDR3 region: CASSFRGGLRVTNYGYTF. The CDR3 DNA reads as TGTGCCAGCAGCTTTCGAGGAGGTCTCAGAGTAACTAACTATGGCTACACCTTC.

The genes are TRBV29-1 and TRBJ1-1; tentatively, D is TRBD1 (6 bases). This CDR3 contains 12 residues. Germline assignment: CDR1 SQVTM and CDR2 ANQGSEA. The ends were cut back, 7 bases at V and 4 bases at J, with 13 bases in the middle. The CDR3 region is CSALDSGTEAFF. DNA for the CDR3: TGCAGCGCTTTGGACAGTGGCACTGAAGCTTTCTTT.